This TCR beta chain was retrieved from a study of T cell changes during pregnancy in multiple sclerosis. This CDR3 has 15 residues. Trimming cost V 5 bases and J 8 bases; bases outside gene matches: 14. Germline CDR1 reads SGHTA; CDR2 reads FQGNSA. This table comes from immunoSEQ multiplex PCR, and its TCRdb copy is limited to in-frame clones, with some not included. Of around 30,000 clones in the sample, roughly 91% were seen once. The chain couples TRBV7-2 to TRBJ1-2, with 7 bases matching TRBD1. The origin of this receptor is a female donor with multiple sclerosis, enrolled in a pregnancy study. The source material was CD4+ T cells from peripheral blood mononuclear cells, sampled in the second trimester of pregnancy. CDR3 bases: TGTGCCAGCAGCCCAAACGTGGGACAGCCCGGAGGCTACACCTTC. This translates into CASSPNVGQPGGYTF.